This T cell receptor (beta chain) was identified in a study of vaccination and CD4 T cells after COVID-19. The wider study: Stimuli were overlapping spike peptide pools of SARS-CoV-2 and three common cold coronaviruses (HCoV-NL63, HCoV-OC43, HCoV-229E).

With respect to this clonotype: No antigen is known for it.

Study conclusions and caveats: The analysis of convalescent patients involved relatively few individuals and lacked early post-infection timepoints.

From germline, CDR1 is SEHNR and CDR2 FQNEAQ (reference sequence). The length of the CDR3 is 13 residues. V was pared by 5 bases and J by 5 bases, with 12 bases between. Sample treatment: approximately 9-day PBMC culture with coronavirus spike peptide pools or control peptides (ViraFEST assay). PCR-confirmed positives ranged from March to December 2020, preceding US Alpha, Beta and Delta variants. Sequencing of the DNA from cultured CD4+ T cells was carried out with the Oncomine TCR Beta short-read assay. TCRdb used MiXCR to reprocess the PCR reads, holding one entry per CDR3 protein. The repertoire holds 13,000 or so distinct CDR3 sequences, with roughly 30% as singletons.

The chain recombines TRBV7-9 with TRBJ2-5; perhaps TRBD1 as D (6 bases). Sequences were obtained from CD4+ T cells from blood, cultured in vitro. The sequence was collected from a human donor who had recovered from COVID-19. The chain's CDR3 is CASSIDRRETQYF. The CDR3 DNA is TGTGCCAGCAGCATAGACAGGAGGGAGACCCAGTACTTC.